These 12 T cell receptor beta chains were sequenced from one sample in a study of control samples from healthy donors and cancer patients. Here immunoSEQ multiplex PCR was the method, and the copy in TCRdb shows in-frame clones only, minus some. The sample includes 45,000 to 60,000 clones, around 94% seen only once; the top ten take roughly 0.8%. The material sequenced was PBMCs. Receptors originate from a man younger than 45 with colorectal cancer.

The rearrangement joins TRBV5-8 to TRBJ1-2; 7 bases are a match to TRBD1. J gave up 3 bases and V 7 bases, and 6 bases lay outside the gene matches. This CDR3 is 13 amino acids long. The V gene's germline CDR1 is SGHTS and CDR2 YDEGEE. The CDR3 nucleotides read TGTGCCAGCTCGGACAGGATAGACTATGGCTACACCTTC. It encodes CASSDRIDYGYTF.

The chain uses TRBV24-1 and TRBJ1-3; maybe TRBD1 (5 bases). This CDR3 spans 17 amino acids. Trimming removed 1 base from V and 0 bases from J, with 12 bases in between. Germline V gene sequence: CDR1 KGHDR, CDR2 SFDVKD. The CDR3 reads CATSDFLGPFSGNTIYF. The CDR3, as DNA: TGTGCCACCAGTGATTTCTTGGGGCCTTTCTCTGGAAACACCATATATTTT.

J is TRBJ1-5 and V is TRBV19; D gene ambiguous. The V and J ends lost 3 bases and 6 bases respectively, with 9 bases between them. Germline CDR1 LNHDA, CDR2 SQIVND (reference sequence). This CDR3 has 13 residues. The CDR3 loop reads CASSIKGFQPQHF. As DNA, the CDR3 is TGTGCCAGTAGTATTAAGGGCTTTCAGCCCCAGCATTTT.

This clone was observed a single time. The chain is built from TRBV4-2 and TRBJ2-7; D uncertain. The V end was cut by 0 bases, the J end by 0 bases, with 18 bases between. The CDR3 has 18 residues. Germline-derived CDR1 and CDR2 are LGHNA and YNFKEQ. CDR3 DNA: TGTGCCAGCAGCCAAGAGGGGTTTTCTGGAATCAGCTCCTACGAGCAGTACTTC. It specifies CASSQEGFSGISSYEQYF.

The chain employs TRBV5-6 and TRBJ2-4, with 7 bases identical to TRBD2. Per germline, CDR1 SGHDT and CDR2 YYEEEE. Trimming took 4 bases from V and 6 from J; bases not matched to a gene: 4. CDR3 length: 13 residues. CDR3 protein: CASSPGGTNIQYF. CDR3 nucleotides: TGTGCCAGCAGCCCCGGGGGGACAAACATTCAGTACTTC.

CDR3 nucleotide sequence: TGTGCCAGCAGCCAAGGGGACAGGGGGTACACTGAAGCTTTCTTT. Translating gives CASSQGDRGYTEAFF. V is TRBV3-1 (or the pseudogene TRBV3-2) and J is TRBJ1-1, with 11 positions matching TRBD1. The V segment lost 1 base and the J segment 3 bases; nucleotides outside the gene matches: 1. Germline CDR1 and CDR2: LGHDT and YNNKEL (reference sequence). The CDR3 length is 15 residues.

The chain uses TRBV5-3 and TRBJ2-7; D is perhaps TRBD1 (6 bases). TRBV5-3 carries the ORF label, with uncertain function. The CDR3 length is 11 residues. V lost 4 bases to trimming and J lost 7 bases, with 9 bases between them. CDR3 in amino acids: CARSLRGEQYV. CDR3 DNA: TGTGCCAGAAGCCTAAGGGGGGAGCAGTACGTC.

The DNA of the CDR3 is TGCGCCAGCAGCACCGGGAACACTGAAGCTTTCTTT. Translated: CASSTGNTEAFF. J is TRBJ1-1 and V is TRBV10-1, with D hard to call. The CDR3 has 12 residues. The germline CDR1 and CDR2 sequences are WNHNN and SYGVQD (reference sequence). V shed 6 bases and J shed 1 base, with 6 bases lying between them.

This rearrangement joins TRBV13 to TRBJ2-3; D uncertain. Per the germline V gene, CDR1 is PRHDT and CDR2 is FYEKMQ (reference sequence). V was cut by 5 bases and J by 1 base, with 4 bases left in between. The CDR3 sequence is 12 residues long. Here the CDR3 reads CASSPRTDTQYF. CDR3 DNA sequence: TGTGCCAGCAGCCCACGCACAGATACGCAGTATTTT.

This sequence joins TRBV6-5 and TRBJ1-1, with no clear D. The CDR3 is 15 residues long. Germline loops: CDR1 MNHEY, CDR2 SVGAGI. V was cut by 6 bases and J by 2 bases, with 16 bases left in between. CDR3 sequence reads: CASRALSNINTEAFF. DNA for the CDR3: TGTGCCAGCAGAGCCCTAAGTAATATCAACACTGAAGCTTTCTTT.

The rearrangement joins TRBV9 to TRBJ2-5; D perhaps matches TRBD1 (6 bases). Looked up from germline, CDR1 is SGDLS and CDR2 is YYNGEE. This CDR3 spans 16 amino acids. Trimming removed 2 bases from V and 4 bases from J, with 18 bases in between. CDR3 coding DNA: TGTGCCAGCAGCGTCCCCTTACAGGGCTTAAGAGAGACCCAGTACTTC. This gives the protein CASSVPLQGLRETQYF.

The rearrangement uses TRBV3-1 (or the pseudogene TRBV3-2) and TRBJ1-4; 7 bases align to TRBD1. V lost 4 bases to trimming and J lost 8 bases; unmatched junction nucleotides: 16. In germline, CDR1 is LGHDT, CDR2 YNNKEL (reference sequence). CDR3 length: 17 amino acids. The DNA of the CDR3 is TGTGCCAGCAGCCGATTCAGGGACAGAATATCGGAAGAAAAACTGTTTTTT. Protein sequence: CASSRFRDRISEEKLFF.